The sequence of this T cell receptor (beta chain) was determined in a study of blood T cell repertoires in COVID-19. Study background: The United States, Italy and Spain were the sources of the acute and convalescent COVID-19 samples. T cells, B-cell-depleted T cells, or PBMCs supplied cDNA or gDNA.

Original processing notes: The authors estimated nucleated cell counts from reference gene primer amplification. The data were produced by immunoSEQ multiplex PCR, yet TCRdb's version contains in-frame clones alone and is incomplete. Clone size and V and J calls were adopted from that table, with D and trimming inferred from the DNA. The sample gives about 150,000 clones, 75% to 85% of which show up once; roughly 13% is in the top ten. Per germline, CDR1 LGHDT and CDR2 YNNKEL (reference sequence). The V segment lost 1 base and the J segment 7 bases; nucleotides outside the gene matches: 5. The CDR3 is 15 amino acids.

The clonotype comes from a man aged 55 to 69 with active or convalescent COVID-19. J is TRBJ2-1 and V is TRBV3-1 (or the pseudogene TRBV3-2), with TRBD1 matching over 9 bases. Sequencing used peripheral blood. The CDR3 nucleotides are TGTGCCAGCAGCCAAGCCGGGACAGGGTGGAATGAGCAGTTCTTC. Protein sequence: CASSQAGTGWNEQFF.